The next 30 T cell receptor beta chains were all read from a single sample in a study of identical twins. Using its own MiXCR run on the 5' RACE reads, TCRdb lists one record per CDR3 protein. The sample shows some 500,000 distinct CDR3 sequences, roughly an eighth of them seen only once. This sample also belongs to another study, concerning yellow fever vaccine responses in identical twins.

Source material: CD4+ T cells sorted from blood. The receptor source for this set is a woman aged 18-29 years in good health.

The rearrangement uses TRBV11-2 and TRBJ2-4, with TRBD2 matching 9 bases. The CDR3 has 19 residues. CDR1 SGHAT and CDR2 FQNNGV come from the germline V gene. With V trimmed by 3 bases and J by 4 bases, 16 bases remained unmatched. DNA of the CDR3: TGTGCCAGCAGCTTCCCCACCAGGGGAGCGGGGGGCCTAAAAAACATTCAGTACTTC. Protein product: CASSFPTRGAGGLKNIQYF.

In its sample, this clonotype was seen a few times. The CDR3 DNA sequence: TGTGCCAGCAGTTACCTTTTAGGGACTGAAGCTTTCTTT. Its translation is CASSYLLGTEAFF. The chain is built from TRBV6-5 and TRBJ1-1; D is undetermined. V was shortened by 2 bases and J by 5 bases, with 9 bases between the two germline ends. This CDR3 spans 13 amino acids. Germline V lookup: CDR1 MNHEY, CDR2 SVGAGI.

This chain connects TRBV7-3 to TRBJ2-2; D ambiguous. CDR3 length: 16 residues. Germline CDR1 is SGHTA and CDR2 is FQGTGA. V was pared by 2 bases and J by 0 bases, with 10 bases between. This chain's CDR3 is CASSLQPAPNTGELFF. The CDR3 nucleotides are TGTGCCAGCAGCTTACAACCCGCCCCGAACACCGGGGAGCTGTTTTTT.

This clonotype was counted only a few times. The CDR3 DNA reads TGCGCCAGCAGCTTGGAACAAGTTAGTGAAGCTTTCTTT. It translates to CASSLEQVSEAFF. This sequence joins TRBV5-1 and TRBJ1-1; D gene ambiguous. Germline values: CDR1 SGHRS, CDR2 YFSETQ. V was pared by 0 bases and J by 7 bases, with 10 bases between. The CDR3 has 13 amino acids.

The chain recombines TRBV7-2 with TRBJ2-3; 15 positions match TRBD2. This CDR3 is 18 amino acids long. CDR1 and CDR2 (germline): SGHTA, FQGNSA. The J segment lost 0 bases and the V segment lost 0 bases, leaving 1 base of the junction unmatched. For the CDR3, the DNA is TGTGCCAGCAGCTTAGCGGGACTAGCGGGGGGTAGCACAGATACGCAGTATTTT. Protein product: CASSLAGLAGGSTDTQYF.

This clonotype was counted between two and nine times. V usage is TRBV20-1 and J usage is TRBJ2-1; D tentatively fits TRBD1 or TRBD2 (6 bases each). The CDR3 sequence is 12 residues long. The germline gives CDR1 DFQATT, CDR2 SNEGSKA (reference sequence). V was clipped by 5 bases and J by 6 bases, with 11 bases between them. The CDR3 nucleotides read TGCAGTGCTGGGGGGACAAGCAATGAGCAGTTCTTC. Translated, it gives CSAGGTSNEQFF.

This chain links TRBV7-2 with TRBJ2-3; TRBD1 is a possible D gene (5 bases). CDR1 and CDR2 (germline): SGHTA, FQGNSA. The V and J ends lost 5 bases and 3 bases respectively, with 12 bases between them. The CDR3 runs to 14 residues. DNA for the CDR3: TGTGCCAGCAGCGCGGATCAGGGAACAGATACGCAGTATTTT. Translated, it gives CASSADQGTDTQYF.

This clonotype was observed a few times. This chain connects TRBV20-1 to TRBJ2-5; possibly TRBD1 or TRBD2 for D (5 bases each). The CDR3 covers 13 residues. CDR1 is DFQATT and CDR2 is SNEGSKA in the germline V gene (reference sequence). The CDR3 reads CRPPGRLQETQYF. The CDR3 coding sequence is TGCAGACCTCCGGGACGCCTACAAGAGACCCAGTACTTC.

V and J are TRBV11-1 and TRBJ2-7; possible D gene TRBD2, 6 bases. The germline gives CDR1 SGHAT, CDR2 FQDESV (reference sequence). Trimming removed 3 bases at V and 2 bases at J, with 14 bases between. The CDR3 runs to 15 residues. DNA of the CDR3: TGTGCCAGCAGCTTTGGTGCGGGGTCGACCTACGAGCAGTACTTC. It yields the protein CASSFGAGSTYEQYF.

V and J are TRBV19 and TRBJ2-1, with a tentative D call TRBD2 (6 bases). CDR1 is LNHDA, CDR2 SQIVND, per germline (reference sequence). With 6 bases removed from V and 7 bases from J, the gap between germline ends came to 19 bases. This CDR3 region has 15 residues. The CDR3 loop is CASSGLLGRTNEQFF. The CDR3 DNA reads TGTGCCAGTAGCGGACTACTGGGGAGGACGAATGAGCAGTTCTTC.

This clonotype was counted only a few times. The J gene is TRBJ2-7, the V gene TRBV12-3 or TRBV12-4, with 9 bases fitting TRBD1. CDR3 length equals 16 residues. V lost 1 base and J lost 0; bases outside the gene matches: 4. Written as DNA, the CDR3 is TGTGCCAGCAGTTTAGTGGGACAGGGTCCCTCCTACGAGCAGTACTTC. Protein sequence: CASSLVGQGPSYEQYF.

This chain connects TRBV4-2 to TRBJ2-1; 9 bases agree with TRBD1. CDR1 LGHNA and CDR2 YNFKEQ come from the germline V gene. This CDR3 comprises 15 residues. The V segment lost 4 bases and the J segment 5 bases; nucleotides outside the gene matches: 6. As DNA, the CDR3 is TGTGCCAGCAGCCCCCGGGACAGGGTCCACAATGAGCAGTTCTTC. As protein: CASSPRDRVHNEQFF.

The CDR3 nucleotides read TGCAGTGCTAGAACAGGGTTCCCAGAGACCCAGTACTTC. Translation: CSARTGFPETQYF. The chain couples TRBV20-1 to TRBJ2-5; possibly TRBD1 for D (6 bases). Germline CDR1 reads DFQATT; CDR2 reads SNEGSKA (reference sequence). V shed 2 bases and J shed 4 bases, with 11 bases lying between them. The CDR3 extends over 13 amino acids.

V gene TRBV3-1 combines with J gene TRBJ2-1, with a weak D call TRBD1 (5 bases). This CDR3 comprises 16 residues. V was pared by 0 bases and J by 0 bases, with 9 bases between. Germline CDR1 is LGHDT and CDR2 is YNNKEL (reference sequence). The CDR3 DNA sequence: TGTGCCAGCAGCCAAGATAGGGGAATCTCCTACAATGAGCAGTTCTTC. Translated: CASSQDRGISYNEQFF.

The chain uses TRBV5-1 and TRBJ1-1; 9 nucleotides agree with TRBD1. The germline CDR1 and CDR2 sequences are SGHRS and YFSETQ. This CDR3 has 15 residues. The trim removed 2 bases at V and 11 bases at J, leaving 13 bases unmatched. The chain's CDR3 is CASSLDGTGLVVAFF. The CDR3 DNA is TGCGCCAGCAGCTTAGACGGGACAGGGCTTGTGGTGGCTTTCTTT.

This clonotype appeared many times. This sequence joins TRBV6-2 or TRBV6-3 and TRBJ2-7; 13 positions match TRBD2. Trimming at V came to 5 bases and at J to 2 bases, leaving 9 bases not matched to a gene. Germline V lookup: CDR1 MNHEY, CDR2 SVGEGT. CDR3 size: 17 residues. This chain's CDR3 is CASSRTSGSTSPYEQYF. CDR3 nucleotides: TGTGCCAGCAGTCGGACTAGCGGGAGTACATCCCCCTACGAGCAGTACTTC.

This clonotype was seen many times. The chain joins TRBV5-1 to TRBJ2-3, with 13 bases that match TRBD2. V shed 4 bases and J 1 base; nucleotides not matched to a gene: 3. CDR3 length: 16 residues. CDR1 is SGHRS and CDR2 is YFSETQ in the germline V gene. CDR3: CASSTGTSGGTDTQYF. CDR3 sequence (DNA): TGCGCCAGCAGCACCGGGACTAGCGGGGGCACAGATACGCAGTATTTT.

The chain joins TRBV20-1 to TRBJ2-3; tentative D call: TRBD1 (6 bases). Germline CDR1 and CDR2: DFQATT and SNEGSKA (reference sequence). V dropped 0 bases and J dropped 2 bases, with 12 bases sitting between them. CDR3 length: 15 amino acids. CDR3 nucleotide sequence: TGCAGTGCTAGAGATTTGGCAGGGGCCACAGATACGCAGTATTTT. The encoded protein is CSARDLAGATDTQYF.

This clonotype was detected many times. This rearrangement joins TRBV10-3 to TRBJ2-7; D remains ambiguous. Trimming shortened V by 2 bases and J by 4 bases, and 3 bases separated the two germline ends. CDR1 is ENHRY and CDR2 is SYGVKD in the germline V gene. The CDR3 totals 11 residues. The CDR3 spells CAISEVYEQYF. CDR3 sequence (DNA): TGTGCCATCAGTGAGGTTTACGAGCAGTACTTC.

The rearrangement uses TRBV4-3 and TRBJ2-2; D is unresolved. The CDR3 covers 15 residues. Deletions cut 3 bases from V and 2 bases from J, with 10 bases between. Germline CDR1 and CDR2: LGHNA and YSLEER. The CDR3 nucleotides are TGCGCCAGCAGCCAGCACCCCTCTAACACCGGGGAGCTGTTTTTT. Translated: CASSQHPSNTGELFF.

This clonotype was detected a few times. This chain connects TRBV2 to TRBJ2-7; possibly TRBD2 for D (6 bases). CDR3 size: 13 residues. Germline V gene sequence: CDR1 SNHLY, CDR2 FYNNEI. The V end was cut by 6 bases, the J end by 1 base, with 10 bases between. DNA for the CDR3: TGTGCCAGCAGCGGGGGACGGTCCTACGAGCAGTACTTC. Encoded protein: CASSGGRSYEQYF.

This clonotype showed up just a few times. This chain uses TRBV7-2 with TRBJ2-5; possible D gene TRBD1, 7 bases. Germline assignment: CDR1 SGHTA and CDR2 FQGNSA. The length of the CDR3 is 16 residues. Trimming removed 5 bases from V and 2 bases from J, with 18 bases in between. CDR3 sequence reads: CASSERNRGGQETQYF. DNA of the CDR3: TGTGCCAGCAGCGAGCGAAACAGGGGAGGACAAGAGACCCAGTACTTC. The complete variable domain, with remaining parts taken from reference TRBV7-2 and TRBJ2-5, reads GAGVSQSPSNKVTEKGKDVELRCDPISGHTALYWYRQSLGQGLEFLIYFQGNSAPDKSGLPSDRFSAERTGGSVSTLTIQRTQQEDSAVYLCASSERNRGGQETQYFGPGTRLLVL.

This clonotype was counted at least ten times. CDR3 nucleotides: TGCGCCAGCAGCTTGGGGGGGACTAGCGAGGATGAGCAGTTCTTC. This translates into CASSLGGTSEDEQFF. This sequence joins TRBV5-1 and TRBJ2-1, with 10 bases that match TRBD2. The germline V gene encodes CDR1 SGHRS and CDR2 YFSETQ. Germline trimming cut 0 bases from V and 8 bases from J; bases unmatched to any gene: 5. This CDR3 has 15 amino acids. The whole variable domain, remainder taken from reference TRBV5-1 and TRBJ2-1, is KAGVTQTPRYLIKTRGQQVTLSCSPISGHRSVSWYQQTPGQGLQFLFEYFSETQRNKGNFPGRFSGRQFSNSRSEMNVSTLELGDSALYLCASSLGGTSEDEQFFGPGTRLTVL.

There are a few counts of this clonotype. The genes are TRBV6-1 and TRBJ2-3; no definite D call. Trimming took off 4 bases at V and 0 bases at J, with 8 bases between the two ends. The germline CDR1 and CDR2 sequences are MNHNS and SASEGT. The CDR3 is 14 residues long. The CDR3 nucleotides read TGTGCCAGCAGTGGGACCTACAGCACAGATACGCAGTATTTT. Encoded protein: CASSGTYSTDTQYF.

This clonotype appeared once. The chain uses TRBV30 and TRBJ2-5, with TRBD1 identical over 11 bases. V lost 1 base and J lost 2; bases outside the gene matches: 3. This CDR3 has 15 residues. CDR1 GTSNPN and CDR2 SVGIG come from the germline V gene (reference sequence). Written as DNA, the CDR3 is TGTGCCTGGAGTGAGGACAGGGGGCAACAAGAGACCCAGTACTTC. This sequence encodes CAWSEDRGQQETQYF.

This clonotype has just one count. This rearrangement joins TRBV27 to TRBJ2-7; TRBD2 matches at 10 bases. The CDR3 has 15 residues. With 4 bases clipped from V and 7 bases from J, the junction kept 10 bases outside the gene matches. The germline gives CDR1 MNHEY, CDR2 SMNVEV (reference sequence). CDR3 amino acids: CASSSASGRSGEQYF. The CDR3 bases are TGTGCCAGCAGTTCAGCTAGCGGGAGATCGGGGGAGCAGTACTTC.

V and J are TRBV5-1 and TRBJ1-3; D is ambiguous. Trimming left V 0 bases short and J 4 bases short, with 5 bases between. The CDR3 length is 13 residues. Germline lookup yields CDR1 SGHRS and CDR2 YFSETQ. This CDR3 reads CASSLAVGNTIYF. CDR3 DNA sequence: TGCGCCAGCAGCTTGGCAGTCGGAAACACCATATATTTT.

The chain employs TRBV4-2 and TRBJ2-7, with 9 bases matching TRBD1. CDR3 length: 16 amino acids. Germline trimming cut 4 bases from V and 3 bases from J; bases unmatched to any gene: 10. CDR1 is LGHNA and CDR2 is YNFKEQ in the germline V gene. This chain's CDR3 is CASSPTGTGINYEQYF. CDR3 DNA sequence: TGTGCCAGCAGCCCGACCGGGACAGGGATTAACTACGAGCAGTACTTC.

This clonotype was found many times. This chain uses TRBV7-2 with TRBJ2-7; D unresolved. The germline CDR1 and CDR2 sequences are SGHTA and FQGNSA. Between the trimmed V and J ends, which lost 1 base and 2 bases, there was a span of 3 bases. The CDR3 has 12 residues. The CDR3 DNA is TGTGCCAGCAGCTTAGTCCCCTACGAGCAGTACTTC. Translated, it gives CASSLVPYEQYF. Full variable domain (remainder filled in from reference TRBV7-2 and TRBJ2-7): GAGVSQSPSNKVTEKGKDVELRCDPISGHTALYWYRQSLGQGLEFLIYFQGNSAPDKSGLPSDRFSAERTGGSVSTLTIQRTQQEDSAVYLCASSLVPYEQYFGPGTRLTVT.

The chain is built from TRBV5-4 and TRBJ2-3; 8 nucleotides match TRBD1. This CDR3 comprises 16 residues. The germline V gene encodes CDR1 SGHNT and CDR2 YYREEE (reference sequence). V trimming: 2 bases; J trimming: 2 bases; junction bases outside the gene matches: 7. CDR3: CASSFGGTGDTDTQYF. CDR3 nucleotide sequence: TGTGCCAGCAGCTTTGGGGGGACAGGCGACACAGATACGCAGTATTTT.